The sequence of this TCR beta chain was determined in a study of metastatic and nonmetastatic thyroid tumors. For the study at large: Repertoire comparisons spanned blood and tumor or nodule tissue from malignant and benign thyroid patients.

The germline gives CDR1 SEHNR, CDR2 FQNEAQ (reference sequence). The length of the CDR3 is 12 residues. Study processing details: Variation in CDR3 across clinicopathological groups served as the basis for constructing a distant-metastasis classifier in papillary thyroid cancer. Through MiXCR, TCRdb re-clonotyped the PCR reads. TCRdb's processing, not the authors', yielded these V and J calls. The sample holds about 35,000 clones, around 28% seen once. Every patient underwent thyroid surgery untreated. Comment on this clone: As yet, its antigen is unknown. Its ends do not fully match the called genes, so a read error is possible.

Study-level results: Versus benign nodules, malignant thyroid tumors reportedly had significantly higher TCR beta diversity, in blood and tumor.

This clonotype was obtained from a female donor with papillary thyroid cancer or a benign thyroid nodule (not recorded which). Some clones in this sample may be carry-over from other donors' samples. The V gene is TRBV7-9, the J gene TRBJ2-7, with D possibly TRBD1 on 5 matching bases. Material: blood. The CDR3 DNA follows: TGTGCCAGCAGCTCTGGACACTACGAGCATTACTTC. This gives the protein CASSSGHYEHYF.